This T cell receptor (beta chain) is from a study of blood T cells in healthy people across ages. Study-level results: More naive CD4+ cells and higher diversity marked long-lived donors relative to aged donors. The CMV status of each donor remained undetermined, and this could have confounded shifts in expanded clonotypes.

Extracted total RNA amounted to at least 5.5 micrograms for each sample. This clonotype was observed a few times. Its antigen is currently unknown. A second PCR of about 6 to 11 cycles used a sample-barcoded 5' primer and a J-beta primer mix. TCRdb called the 5' RACE reads again in MiXCR, with one record for every CDR3 protein. The sample holds about 1.4 million distinct CDR3 sequences, 45% to 70% seen once. This sequence was found in a man aged 18 to 30 in good health. Sequencing was carried out using blood.

CDR3 sequence reads: CAWSAGAPGGYTF. CDR3 DNA: TGTGCCTGGAGTGCTGGGGCACCTGGTGGCTACACCTTC. This chain links TRBV30 with TRBJ1-2; D might be TRBD1 (5 bases). The CDR3 contains 13 residues. The germline gives CDR1 GTSNPN, CDR2 SVGIG (reference sequence). The V end was cut by 1 base, the J end by 7 bases, with 13 bases between. The variable domain in full, with the rest retrieved from reference TRBV30 and TRBJ1-2, is SQTIHQWPATLVQPVGSPLSLECTVEGTSNPNLYWYRQAAGRGLQLLFYSVGIGQISSEVPQNLSASRPQDRQFILSSKKLLLSDSGFYLCAWSAGAPGGYTFGSGTRLTVV.